A single sample gave rise to the 15 T cell receptor beta chains below, sequenced in a study of T cells in Graves' hyperthyroidism and ophthalmopathy (dated by TCRdb to between 2018 and 2021). Receptors were amplified or captured by multiplex PCR. The reads were generated on an Illumina HiSeq 2000. The TCR beta CDR3 regions were amplified from the RNA transcripts. The TCR CDR3 was subjected to a first round of RT-PCR using the HTBI primer set and the Qiagen OneStep RT-PCR kit. TCRdb took the public reads, trimmed them with fastp at Q25, ran MiXCR for clone calling and kept in-frame beta chains. Here each entry gathers all rows of one CDR3 protein and keeps the most common genes and DNA. This sample lists around 600,000 distinct CDR3 sequences; 14% were detected once. The top ten hold approximately 6.4% of the sample. Sequenced input: blood. The receptors come from a woman between 18 and 30 years old with Graves' ophthalmopathy.

This clonotype appeared many times. The gene calls are TRBV28 and TRBJ2-7; D may be TRBD1 or TRBD2 (6 bases each). Germline assignment: CDR1 MDHEN and CDR2 SYDVKM. V lost 3 bases to trimming and J lost 5 bases, with 14 bases between them. The CDR3 consists of 14 residues. CDR3 sequence: CASSFEGGRDEQYF. The DNA of the CDR3 is TGTGCCAGCAGTTTCGAGGGGGGCCGGGACGAGCAGTACTTC.

This clonotype was observed many times. This chain connects TRBV7-8 to TRBJ2-3, with 9 bases lining up with TRBD2. V trimming: 6 bases; J trimming: 4 bases; junction bases outside the gene matches: 8. CDR3 size: 15 residues. The germline V gene encodes CDR1 SGHVS and CDR2 FQNEAQ. The CDR3 sequence: CASSPLAGEPDTQYF. DNA of the CDR3: TGTGCCAGCAGTCCTTTAGCGGGAGAGCCAGATACGCAGTATTTT.

This clonotype has only a few counts. The chain employs TRBV7-8 and TRBJ2-7; D remains ambiguous. This CDR3 contains 14 residues. V lost 5 bases and J lost 5, with 16 bases in between. CDR1 and CDR2 from the germline V gene are SGHVS and FQNEAQ. The CDR3 protein is CASSPSSRVDEQYV. Here the CDR3 DNA reads TGTGCCAGCAGCCCTTCATCTAGAGTGGACGAGCAGTACGTC.

Ten or more counts support this clonotype. The rearrangement joins TRBV7-3 to TRBJ2-2, with D perhaps TRBD2 (6 bases). Germline V gene lookup returns CDR1 SGHTA and CDR2 FQGTGA. The CDR3 covers 16 residues. V was trimmed by 2 bases and J by 2 bases, leaving 12 bases between them. CDR3 sequence: CASSLAGTPNTGELFF. The CDR3 DNA is TGTGCCAGCAGCTTAGCCGGGACTCCTAACACCGGGGAGCTGTTTTTT.

The table lists this clonotype with many counts. V and J are TRBV5-6 and TRBJ1-1, with D possibly being TRBD1 (5 bases). This CDR3 region has 14 residues. V lost 4 bases to trimming and J lost 2 bases, with 12 bases between them. The germline gives CDR1 SGHDT, CDR2 YYEEEE. The DNA for the CDR3 is TGTGCCAGCAGCCCTCCGGGGGACAACACTGAAGCTTTCTTT. Its translation: CASSPPGDNTEAFF.

The sample holds many counts of this clonotype. The V gene is TRBV2, the J gene TRBJ2-1; D tentatively reads TRBD1 or TRBD2 (5 bases each). V was cut by 6 bases and J by 5 bases, with 14 bases left in between. The CDR3 length is 14 residues. Germline CDR1 is SNHLY and CDR2 is FYNNEI. The CDR3 sequence: CASSTQGENNEQFF. The CDR3, as DNA: TGTGCCAGCAGCACCCAGGGAGAAAACAATGAGCAGTTCTTC.

The rearrangement links TRBV29-1 to TRBJ2-7; TRBD1 matches 8 bases. Germline V gene sequence: CDR1 SQVTM, CDR2 ANQGSEA. This CDR3 comprises 14 residues. The V and J ends lost 6 bases and 5 bases, in that order; junction bases with no gene match: 12. CDR3 sequence: CSVFSDRATNEQYF. The DNA of the CDR3 is TGCAGCGTCTTCTCGGACAGGGCGACGAACGAGCAGTACTTC.

There are many counts of this clonotype. The gene calls are TRBV11-2 and TRBJ2-3; D ambiguous. The CDR3 totals 14 residues. Per the germline V gene, CDR1 is SGHAT and CDR2 is FQNNGV. V lost 1 base and J 3 bases, leaving 8 bases between the germline ends. The CDR3 DNA reads as TGTGCCAGCAGCTTAGTGCGCCCGACAGATACGCAGTATTTT. This codes for CASSLVRPTDTQYF.

In its sample, this clonotype was seen a few times. The rearrangement joins TRBV25-1 to TRBJ2-5; no definite D call. Germline values: CDR1 MGHDK, CDR2 SYGVNS. Trimming pared 4 bases from V and 4 bases from J, leaving 7 bases between. This CDR3 region has 12 residues. CDR3 protein: CASSGESETQYF. The CDR3 bases are TGTGCCAGCAGTGGCGAGTCAGAGACCCAGTACTTC.

This clonotype was detected many times. The genes are TRBV20-1 and TRBJ1-1; 7 nucleotides align to TRBD1. The length of the CDR3 is 13 residues. Germline assignment: CDR1 DFQATT and CDR2 SNEGSKA (reference sequence). Trimming at V came to 6 bases and at J to 2 bases, leaving 6 bases not matched to a gene. The CDR3 region is CSALGGRNTEAFF. CDR3 coding DNA: TGCAGTGCCCTAGGGGGCCGCAACACTGAAGCTTTCTTT.

This clonotype was seen ten or more times. The V call is TRBV30, the J call TRBJ2-7, with 7 bases matching TRBD1. Germline CDR1 reads GTSNPN; CDR2 reads SVGIG (reference sequence). J was trimmed by 0 bases and V by 5 bases; bases with no gene match: 7. The CDR3 has 14 residues. Here the CDR3 reads CAWGTEGASYEQYF. CDR3 nucleotides: TGTGCCTGGGGCACCGAGGGGGCCTCCTACGAGCAGTACTTC.

This clonotype was picked up many times. The chain carries TRBV6-2 or TRBV6-3 and TRBJ2-1; 11 nucleotides match TRBD2. Germline-derived CDR1 and CDR2 are MNHEY and SVGEGT. CDR3 length equals 16 residues. Trimming cost V 6 bases and J 3 bases; bases outside gene matches: 7. The CDR3: CASSYSGTSGYNEQFF. Here the CDR3 DNA reads TGTGCCAGCAGCTATTCCGGGACTAGCGGCTACAATGAGCAGTTCTTC.

Notes on this clonotype: This clone may be a read error of a much larger clone one base away. V is TRBV3-1 and J is TRBJ2-3; D is unresolved. In germline, CDR1 is LGHDT, CDR2 YNNKEL (reference sequence). The CDR3 contains 14 residues. The DNA for the CDR3 is TGTGCCAGCCGCCACGATCCTAGCACAGATACGCAGTATTTT. Its protein is CASRHDPSTDTQYF.

This clonotype has ten or more counts. This chain connects TRBV28 to TRBJ2-7, with D tentatively TRBD2 (6 bases). CDR1 and CDR2 (germline): MDHEN, SYDVKM. The CDR3 length is 14 residues. V dropped 7 bases and J dropped 4 bases, with 17 bases sitting between them. CDR3 loop: CASTRPSGGYEQYF. CDR3 in DNA: TGTGCCAGCACCAGACCCTCCGGGGGTTACGAGCAGTACTTC.

The sample holds a few counts of this clonotype. The chain carries TRBV29-1 and TRBJ2-7; 9 nucleotides align to TRBD2. V was pared by 1 base and J by 6 bases, with 4 bases of the junction left unmatched. The CDR3 sequence is 13 residues long. In germline, CDR1 is SQVTM, CDR2 ANQGSEA. DNA for the CDR3: TGCAGCGTTGAAGGTCCTAGCGGGATCGAGCAGTACTTC. Translated: CSVEGPSGIEQYF.